Listed below are T cell receptor beta chains from one sample, sequenced in a study of T cell responses to AZD1222 COVID-19 vaccine. Here immunoSEQ multiplex PCR was the method, and the copy in TCRdb shows in-frame clones only, minus some. This sample has 140,000 to 150,000 clones; 85% to 95% occur once, and the top ten carry 12%. Sequenced material: peripheral blood, taken after recovery from COVID-19. Receptors were obtained from an adult who had recovered from COVID-19. Each CDR3 is given with its conserved first and last residue. A D gene is named only where the DNA matches it firmly. The size entry is marked missing in some rows and otherwise reads once, few, many or a size class.

clone size: few; D gene: TRBD1; V gene: TRBV6-5; J gene: TRBJ1-1; CDR3 DNA: TGTGCCACCAAAGCAGGGGGCTTAAACACTGAAGCTTTCTTT; CDR3 protein: CATKAGGLNTEAFF
clone size: NA; D gene: TRBD1; V gene: TRBV6-5; J gene: TRBJ1-4; CDR3 DNA: TGTGCCAGCAGCCAACAGGGGGTCGCTAATGAAAAACTGTTTTTT; CDR3 protein: CASSQQGVANEKLFF
clone size: once; D gene: NA; V gene: TRBV4-1; J gene: TRBJ2-5; CDR3 DNA: TGCGCCAGCAGCCAAGATGTGGGACTCGAAGAGACCCAGTACTTC; CDR3 protein: CASSQDVGLEETQYF
clone size: NA; D gene: NA; V gene: TRBV7-2; J gene: TRBJ2-1; CDR3 DNA: TGTGCCAGCAGCTTAGTTACGGGAACAAAGGTAAATGAGCAGTTCTTC; CDR3 protein: CASSLVTGTKVNEQFF
clone size: NA; D gene: NA; V gene: TRBV5-1; J gene: TRBJ2-4; CDR3 DNA: TGCGCCAGCAGCCCTGGCAGGGGGGAAGCCAAAAACATTCAGTACTTC; CDR3 protein: CASSPGRGEAKNIQYF
clone size: NA; D gene: TRBD1; V gene: TRBV28; J gene: TRBJ1-1; CDR3 DNA: TGTGCCAGCAGCCGAACCGGGACAGGGATAGCTTTCTTT; CDR3 protein: CASSRTGTGIAFF
clone size: NA; D gene: TRBD1; V gene: TRBV6-1; J gene: TRBJ2-5; CDR3 DNA: TGTGCCAGCAGTGAAAGGGGACAGGGTTGGGAGACCCAGTACTTC; CDR3 protein: CASSERGQGWETQYF
clone size: NA; D gene: NA; V gene: TRBV6-6; J gene: TRBJ2-5; CDR3 DNA: TGTGCCAGCAGTTACTCAACCCTAGCAGGAGAGACCCAGTACTTC; CDR3 protein: CASSYSTLAGETQYF
clone size: NA; D gene: TRBD1; V gene: TRBV5-1; J gene: TRBJ1-6; CDR3 DNA: TGCGCCAGCAGCTTGGCCGGGACAGCGAATTCACCCCTCCACTTT; CDR3 protein: CASSLAGTANSPLHF
clone size: NA; D gene: TRBD2; V gene: TRBV28; J gene: TRBJ2-1; CDR3 DNA: TGTGCCAGCAGTCGTCCGGGACTAGCGGGAGGCAATGAGCAGTTCTTC; CDR3 protein: CASSRPGLAGGNEQFF
clone size: NA; D gene: NA; V gene: TRBV6-5; J gene: TRBJ2-7; CDR3 DNA: TGTGCCAGCAGTTACTGGGACAACTCCTACGAGCAGTACTTC; CDR3 protein: CASSYWDNSYEQYF
clone size: NA; D gene: TRBD1; V gene: TRBV15; J gene: TRBJ2-1; CDR3 DNA: TGTGCCACCAGCAGAGTTCCTTGGGGACAGGGGATCAATGAGCAGTTCTTC; CDR3 protein: CATSRVPWGQGINEQFF
clone size: NA; D gene: NA; V gene: TRBV4-2; J gene: TRBJ2-1; CDR3 DNA: TGTGCCAGCAGCCAAGGGGTCCCATCCAATGAGCAGTTCTTC; CDR3 protein: CASSQGVPSNEQFF
clone size: NA; D gene: TRBD1; V gene: TRBV7-2; J gene: TRBJ1-2; CDR3 DNA: TGTGCCAGCAGCTTAGATTCAGGGACAGCGGACTACACCTTC; CDR3 protein: CASSLDSGTADYTF
clone size: NA; D gene: NA; V gene: TRBV10-3; J gene: TRBJ2-3; CDR3 DNA: TGTGCCATCAGTGAGGGGACTGCGCCTGATACGCAGTATTTT; CDR3 protein: CAISEGTAPDTQYF
clone size: once; D gene: NA; V gene: TRBV18; J gene: TRBJ1-5; CDR3 DNA: TGTGCCAGCTCACAAGCTTCCAATCAGCCCCAGCATTTT; CDR3 protein: CASSQASNQPQHF
clone size: NA; D gene: TRBD2; V gene: TRBV5-1; J gene: TRBJ2-1; CDR3 DNA: TGCGCCAGCAGCTACTTAAGACTAGCGGGAGCACAGTACAATGAGCAGTTCTTC; CDR3 protein: CASSYLRLAGAQYNEQFF
clone size: NA; D gene: TRBD1; V gene: TRBV11-2; J gene: TRBJ1-2; CDR3 DNA: TGTGCCAGCAGCCCCCTTAGAGAGCGGACAGGATATGGCTACACCTTC; CDR3 protein: CASSPLRERTGYGYTF
clone size: NA; D gene: NA; V gene: TRBV3-1/TRBV3-2; J gene: TRBJ2-1; CDR3 DNA: TGTGCCAGCAGCCAAGAAGAGGGGTTTGGTGAGCAGTTCTTC; CDR3 protein: CASSQEEGFGEQFF
clone size: NA; D gene: TRBD1; V gene: TRBV7-9; J gene: TRBJ1-2; CDR3 DNA: TGTGCCAGCAGCTCGGCGTATCGACAGGGGATTTATGGCTACACCTTC; CDR3 protein: CASSSAYRQGIYGYTF
clone size: NA; D gene: NA; V gene: TRBV2; J gene: TRBJ1-5; CDR3 DNA: TGTGCCAGCAAGAACAGGGAGGATCAGCCCCAGCATTTT; CDR3 protein: CASKNREDQPQHF
clone size: NA; D gene: TRBD2; V gene: TRBV27; J gene: TRBJ2-5; CDR3 DNA: TGTGCCAGCAGTCCCGGGACTAGCGTGCGGGGAGAGACCCAGTACTTC; CDR3 protein: CASSPGTSVRGETQYF
clone size: NA; D gene: TRBD1; V gene: TRBV28; J gene: TRBJ1-4; CDR3 DNA: TGTGCCAGCAGTCCGACAGGGACCACCGCAACTAATGAAAAACTGTTTTTT; CDR3 protein: CASSPTGTTATNEKLFF
clone size: NA; D gene: NA; V gene: TRBV6-5; J gene: TRBJ2-7; CDR3 DNA: TGTGCCAGCAGTTACTCGTCAAGGAGCTCCTACGAGCAGTACTTC; CDR3 protein: CASSYSSRSSYEQYF
clone size: NA; D gene: TRBD2; V gene: TRBV5-4; J gene: TRBJ2-1; CDR3 DNA: TGTGCCAGCAGCTTGGGCGGGGGGGTATACAATGAGCAGTTCTTC; CDR3 protein: CASSLGGGVYNEQFF
clone size: NA; D gene: NA; V gene: TRBV10-2; J gene: TRBJ2-3; CDR3 DNA: TGCGCCAGCGGGGGGAGCACAGATACGCAGTATTTT; CDR3 protein: CASGGSTDTQYF
clone size: NA; D gene: NA; V gene: TRBV11-3; J gene: TRBJ1-4; CDR3 DNA: TGTGCCAGCAGACCCCGGTGCCCGGGATGGCCTAATGAAAAACTGTTTTTT; CDR3 protein: CASRPRCPGWPNEKLFF
clone size: once; D gene: NA; V gene: TRBV15; J gene: TRBJ1-4; CDR3 DNA: TGTGCCACCAGCAGAGATGGAGGGGCGGGTAATGAAAAACTGTTTTTT; CDR3 protein: CATSRDGGAGNEKLFF
clone size: NA; D gene: TRBD1; V gene: TRBV5-1; J gene: TRBJ2-7; CDR3 DNA: TGCGCCAGCAGCTTGGGGACAGGGATCTCCTACGAGCAGTACTTC; CDR3 protein: CASSLGTGISYEQYF
clone size: NA; D gene: NA; V gene: TRBV2; J gene: TRBJ1-2; CDR3 DNA: TGTGCCAGCACCCAACTGGGGTTTGGCTACACCTTC; CDR3 protein: CASTQLGFGYTF
clone size: few; D gene: TRBD1; V gene: TRBV16; J gene: TRBJ1-2; CDR3 DNA: TGTGCCAGCAGCCAAACCGACAGGGGGAACTATGGCTACACCTTC; CDR3 protein: CASSQTDRGNYGYTF
clone size: NA; D gene: NA; V gene: TRBV7-9; J gene: TRBJ1-2; CDR3 DNA: TGTGCCAGCAGCTTAGACCCAGCACAGGCTAACTATGGCTACACCTTC; CDR3 protein: CASSLDPAQANYGYTF
clone size: NA; D gene: NA; V gene: TRBV6-6; J gene: TRBJ1-2; CDR3 DNA: TGTGCCAGCAGTGCCCAGTCAGGAGGGGGGCACTTC; CDR3 protein: CASSAQSGGGHF
clone size: NA; D gene: NA; V gene: TRBV28; J gene: TRBJ1-1; CDR3 DNA: TGTGCCAGCAGTTTAGGCGGGAAGCGTACTGAAGCTTTCTTT; CDR3 protein: CASSLGGKRTEAFF
clone size: NA; D gene: NA; V gene: TRBV6-2/TRBV6-3; J gene: TRBJ1-2; CDR3 DNA: TGTGCCAGCAGTTACGGCGCAGGGGCTTCCAACTATGGCTACACCTTC; CDR3 protein: CASSYGAGASNYGYTF
clone size: NA; D gene: TRBD1; V gene: TRBV9; J gene: TRBJ2-3; CDR3 DNA: TGTGCCAGCAGCACGGGACAGATTGGCACAGATACGCAGTATTTT; CDR3 protein: CASSTGQIGTDTQYF
clone size: NA; D gene: NA; V gene: TRBV21-1; J gene: TRBJ2-7; CDR3 DNA: TGTGCCAGCAGGGACAGGGGCTCTGGGGGCCTCTACGAGCAGTACTTC; CDR3 protein: CASRDRGSGGLYEQYF
clone size: NA; D gene: NA; V gene: TRBV10-3; J gene: TRBJ1-2; CDR3 DNA: TGTGCCATCAGTGGCACAGGCTCTAACTATGGCTACACCTTC; CDR3 protein: CAISGTGSNYGYTF
clone size: NA; D gene: TRBD2; V gene: TRBV28; J gene: TRBJ2-1; CDR3 DNA: TGTGCCAGCAGTTTTTTTCGGACTAGCGGGAGGTTTGTCAATGAGCAGTTCTTC; CDR3 protein: CASSFFRTSGRFVNEQFF
clone size: NA; D gene: NA; V gene: TRBV9; J gene: TRBJ2-3; CDR3 DNA: TGTGCCAGCAGCGAGACCCCAGGGTCAGATACGCAGTATTTT; CDR3 protein: CASSETPGSDTQYF
clone size: NA; D gene: NA; V gene: TRBV7-8; J gene: TRBJ1-6; CDR3 DNA: TGTGCCAGCAGCTTAAGAGGAGGGTTCGATAATTCACCCCTCCACTTT; CDR3 protein: CASSLRGGFDNSPLHF